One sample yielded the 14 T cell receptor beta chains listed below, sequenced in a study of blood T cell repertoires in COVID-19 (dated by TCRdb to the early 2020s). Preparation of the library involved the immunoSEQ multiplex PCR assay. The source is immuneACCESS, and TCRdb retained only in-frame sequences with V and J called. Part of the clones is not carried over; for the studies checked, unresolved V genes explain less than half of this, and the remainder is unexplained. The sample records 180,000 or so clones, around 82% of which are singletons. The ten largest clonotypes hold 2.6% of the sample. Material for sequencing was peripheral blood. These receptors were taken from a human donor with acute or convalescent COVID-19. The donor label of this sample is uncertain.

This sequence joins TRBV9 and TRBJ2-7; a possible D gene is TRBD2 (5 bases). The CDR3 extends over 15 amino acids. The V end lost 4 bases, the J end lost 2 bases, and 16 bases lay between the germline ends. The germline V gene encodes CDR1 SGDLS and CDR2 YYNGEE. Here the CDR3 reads CASSPRGESPYEQYF. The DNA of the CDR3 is TGTGCCAGCAGCCCCCGTGGGGAGTCCCCCTACGAGCAGTACTTC.

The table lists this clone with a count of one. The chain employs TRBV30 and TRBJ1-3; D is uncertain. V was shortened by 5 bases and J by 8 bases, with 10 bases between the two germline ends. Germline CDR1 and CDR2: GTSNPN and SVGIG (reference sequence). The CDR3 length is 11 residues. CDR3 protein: CAWVAADTIYF. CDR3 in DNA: TGTGCCTGGGTGGCGGCAGACACCATATATTTT.

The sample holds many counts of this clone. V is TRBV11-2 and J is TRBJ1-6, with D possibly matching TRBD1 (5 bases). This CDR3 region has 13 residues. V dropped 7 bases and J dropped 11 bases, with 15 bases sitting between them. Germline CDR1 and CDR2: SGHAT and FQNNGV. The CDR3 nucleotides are TGTGCCAGCAACGGTAGGGGAAGTCCACCCCTCCACTTT. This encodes CASNGRGSPPLHF. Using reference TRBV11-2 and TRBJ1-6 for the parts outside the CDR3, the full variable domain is EAGVAQSPRYKIIEKRQSVAFWCNPISGHATLYWYQQILGQGPKLLIQFQNNGVVDDSQLPKDRFSAERLKGVDSTLKIQPAKLEDSAVYLCASNGRGSPPLHFGNGTRLTVT.

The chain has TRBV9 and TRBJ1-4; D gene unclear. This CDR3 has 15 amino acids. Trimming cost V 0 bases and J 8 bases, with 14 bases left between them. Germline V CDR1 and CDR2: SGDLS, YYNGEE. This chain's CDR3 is CASSVGSGVGEKLFF. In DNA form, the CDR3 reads TGTGCCAGCAGCGTAGGGTCCGGGGTAGGGGAAAAACTGTTTTTT.

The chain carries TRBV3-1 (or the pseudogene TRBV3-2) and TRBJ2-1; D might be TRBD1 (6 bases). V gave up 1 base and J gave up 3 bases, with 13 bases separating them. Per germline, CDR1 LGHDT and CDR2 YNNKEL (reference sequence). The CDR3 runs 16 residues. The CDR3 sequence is CASSQVLSGDYNEQFF. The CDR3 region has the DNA TGTGCCAGCAGCCAAGTTCTATCAGGGGACTACAATGAGCAGTTCTTC.

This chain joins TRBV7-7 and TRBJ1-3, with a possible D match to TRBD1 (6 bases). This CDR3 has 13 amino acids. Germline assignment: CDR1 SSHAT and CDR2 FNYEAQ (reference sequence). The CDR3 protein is CAIFQGPGNTIYF. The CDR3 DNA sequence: TGTGCTATTTTCCAGGGGCCTGGAAACACCATATATTTT.

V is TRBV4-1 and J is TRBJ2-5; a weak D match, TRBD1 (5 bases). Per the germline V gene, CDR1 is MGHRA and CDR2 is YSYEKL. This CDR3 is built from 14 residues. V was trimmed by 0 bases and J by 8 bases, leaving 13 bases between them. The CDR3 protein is CASSQERQQDTQYF. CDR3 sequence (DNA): TGCGCCAGCAGCCAAGAGAGACAGCAGGATACCCAGTACTTC.

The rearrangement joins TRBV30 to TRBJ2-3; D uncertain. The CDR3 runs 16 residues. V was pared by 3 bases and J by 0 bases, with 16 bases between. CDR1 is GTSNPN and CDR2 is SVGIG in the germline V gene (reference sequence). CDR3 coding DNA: TGTGCCTGGAGGACCGGGTTCGACCTTAGCACAGATACGCAGTATTTT. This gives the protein CAWRTGFDLSTDTQYF.

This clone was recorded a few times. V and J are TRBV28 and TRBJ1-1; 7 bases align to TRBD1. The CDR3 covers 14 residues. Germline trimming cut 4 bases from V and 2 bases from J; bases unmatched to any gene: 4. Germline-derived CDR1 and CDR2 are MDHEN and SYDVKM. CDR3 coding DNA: TGTGCCAGCAGTTCGGACAGGACCAACACTGAAGCTTTCTTT. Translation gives CASSSDRTNTEAFF.

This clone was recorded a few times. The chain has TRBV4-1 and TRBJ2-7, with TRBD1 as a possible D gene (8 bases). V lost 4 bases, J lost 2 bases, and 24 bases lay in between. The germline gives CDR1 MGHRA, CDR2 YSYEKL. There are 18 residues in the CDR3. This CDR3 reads CASSLNSLGGGQAYEQYF. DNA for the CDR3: TGCGCCAGCAGCCTCAACTCCCTGGGCGGGGGACAGGCCTACGAGCAGTACTTC.

The CDR3 sequence: CASSSRDTSYEQYF. In DNA, the CDR3 is TGTGCCAGCAGCTCCCGGGACACTTCCTACGAGCAGTACTTC. The chain is built from TRBV7-2 and TRBJ2-7; maybe TRBD1 (6 bases). V dropped 4 bases and J dropped 1 base, with 11 bases sitting between them. The CDR3 totals 14 residues. Germline lookup yields CDR1 SGHTA and CDR2 FQGNSA.

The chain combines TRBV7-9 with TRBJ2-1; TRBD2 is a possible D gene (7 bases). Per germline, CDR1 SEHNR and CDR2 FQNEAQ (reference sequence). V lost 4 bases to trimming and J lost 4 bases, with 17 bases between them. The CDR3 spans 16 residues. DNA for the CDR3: TGTGCCAGCAGCTCCCGCCCGGGGGGCGGGTACAATGAGCAGTTCTTC. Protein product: CASSSRPGGGYNEQFF.

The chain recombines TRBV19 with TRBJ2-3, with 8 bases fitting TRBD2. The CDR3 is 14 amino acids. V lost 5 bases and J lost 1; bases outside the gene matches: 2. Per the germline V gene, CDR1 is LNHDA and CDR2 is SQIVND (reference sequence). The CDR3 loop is CASSAAGGTDTQYF. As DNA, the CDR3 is TGTGCCAGTAGTGCAGCGGGGGGCACAGATACGCAGTATTTT.

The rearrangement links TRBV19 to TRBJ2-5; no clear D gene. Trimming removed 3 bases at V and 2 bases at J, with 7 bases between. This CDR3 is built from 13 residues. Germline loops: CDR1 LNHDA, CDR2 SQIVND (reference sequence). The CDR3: CASSITLQETQYF. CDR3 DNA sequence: TGTGCCAGTAGTATCACACTACAAGAGACCCAGTACTTC.